The entry below gives a single TCR beta chain sequence along with its context. The antigen remains unidentified. This CDR3 has 15 residues. Germline loops: CDR1 LNHDA, CDR2 SQIVND (reference sequence). V was clipped by 0 bases and J by 5 bases, with 10 bases between them. This table comes from immunoSEQ multiplex PCR, and its TCRdb copy is limited to in-frame clones, with some not included. The table shows more than 120,000 clones, with about nine tenths occurring only once. This entry comes from a study of Ad26.COV2.S vaccination and SARS-CoV-2 variants. Overall study results and limits: Reported post-vaccination CD8+ and CD4+ T cell responses to spike showed substantial breadth. Total responses of T cells may have been underestimated by the analyses of TCR breadth and depth.

The source of this sequence is a human donor who had recovered from COVID-19. The chain has TRBV19 and TRBJ2-2; D gene unclear. The source was peripheral blood, collected after recovery from COVID-19. Here the CDR3 reads CASSIDKGRTGELFF. The DNA for the CDR3 is TGTGCCAGTAGTATAGATAAGGGCAGGACCGGGGAGCTGTTTTTT.